A selection of T cell receptor beta chains follows, all from one sample in a study of cytomegalovirus exposure and HLA in healthy donors. Some clones are missing from TCRdb's copy, which holds only in-frame ones; the method was immunoSEQ multiplex PCR. The sample has more than 95,000 clones, over 90% seen once; the top ten hold roughly 1.3%. Source material: PBMCs. The source of these receptors is a woman aged 18-29 years in good health and CMV-seronegative. Each CDR3 is given with its conserved first and last residue. A D gene is named only where the DNA matches it firmly. Size values are once, few and many counts, or a class for expanded clones, and some rows have none.

V gene	clone size	D gene	J gene	CDR3 protein	CDR3 DNA
TRBV14	.	TRBD1	TRBJ1-1	CASSRRDSGYRAEAFF	TGTGCCAGCAGCCGAAGGGACAGCGGATATAGGGCTGAAGCTTTCTTT
TRBV10-3	few	.	TRBJ2-3	CAISESNSGGTDTQYF	TGTGCCATCAGTGAGTCGAATTCAGGGGGCACAGATACGCAGTATTTT
TRBV6-1	.	.	TRBJ1-3	CASSERGPRSGNTIYF	TGTGCCAGCAGTGAACGAGGGCCTCGCTCTGGAAACACCATATATTTT
TRBV5-1	once	.	TRBJ2-7	CASSGLGAEGYEQYF	TGCGCCAGCAGCGGGCTTGGAGCGGAGGGATACGAGCAGTACTTC
TRBV7-9	.	.	TRBJ2-7	CASSLKFRVLYLGSYEQYF	TGTGCCAGCAGCTTAAAATTCAGGGTTCTGTACCTCGGATCCTACGAGCAGTACTTC
TRBV5-1	.	.	TRBJ1-1	CASSLIRSWSATEAFF	TGCGCCAGCAGCTTGATCCGTTCTTGGAGTGCCACTGAAGCTTTCTTT
TRBV6-5	.	TRBD1	TRBJ2-7	CASSFTGQAVYEQYF	TGTGCCAGCAGTTTTACAGGACAGGCTGTCTACGAGCAGTACTTC
TRBV11-2	.	TRBD1	TRBJ2-1	CASSLDRGYREQFF	TGTGCCAGCAGCTTAGACAGGGGGTATAGGGAGCAGTTCTTC
TRBV25-1	few	TRBD2	TRBJ2-2	CASSESASGWAGELFF	TGTGCCAGCAGTGAATCTGCTAGCGGGTGGGCCGGGGAGCTGTTTTTT
TRBV5-1	once	TRBD2	TRBJ2-3	CASSSTGTSSDTQYF	TGCGCCAGCAGCAGCACCGGGACTAGCTCCGATACGCAGTATTTT
TRBV7-8	.	TRBD1	TRBJ1-2	CASSLGGQASYYNYGYTF	TGTGCCAGCAGCTTAGGAGGACAGGCCTCTTATTACAACTATGGCTACACCTTC
TRBV7-2	.	TRBD1	TRBJ2-2	CASSRGTAYTGELFF	TGTGCCAGCAGCCGAGGGACAGCCTACACCGGGGAGCTGTTTTTT
TRBV6-1	.	TRBD1	TRBJ2-7	CASSPRDRGREQYF	TGTGCCAGCAGCCCCCGAGACAGGGGGCGCGAGCAGTACTTC
TRBV2	.	TRBD2	TRBJ2-1	CASSSGGGSYNEQFF	TGTGCCAGCAGTAGCGGGGGGGGATCCTACAATGAGCAGTTCTTC
TRBV5-5	once	TRBD2	TRBJ2-2	CASSFGVAGTGELFF	TGTGCCAGCAGCTTCGGGGTAGCGGGAACCGGGGAGCTGTTTTTT
TRBV28	.	TRBD1	TRBJ1-2	CASKGMDRVTYGYTF	TGTGCCAGCAAAGGAATGGACAGGGTGACCTATGGCTACACCTTC
TRBV11-2	.	TRBD2	TRBJ2-7	CASSLTGTRADEQYF	TGTGCCAGCAGTTTGACCGGGACTAGGGCCGACGAGCAGTACTTC
TRBV30	.	TRBD2	TRBJ2-2	CAVSGDFAGELFF	TGTGCCGTTAGCGGGGACTTCGCCGGGGAGCTGTTTTTT
TRBV5-4	.	TRBD2	TRBJ2-3	CASSLTSGGSTDTQYF	TGTGCCAGCAGCTTGACTAGCGGAGGAAGCACAGATACGCAGTATTTT
TRBV15	.	TRBD2	TRBJ2-1	CATSRDRWAGGPTVF	TGTGCCACCAGCAGAGATCGTTGGGCGGGGGGGCCGACGGTCTTC
TRBV28	.	.	TRBJ2-7	CASGRPPSYEQYF	TGTGCCAGCGGCCGCCCCCCCTCCTACGAGCAGTACTTC
TRBV4-1	.	.	TRBJ1-2	CASSPGTTINYGYTF	TGCGCCAGCAGCCCCGGGACAACCATTAACTATGGCTACACCTTC
TRBV5-1	.	.	TRBJ1-1	CASGDSRLGTEAFF	TGCGCCAGCGGAGACAGCCGCCTAGGCACTGAAGCTTTCTTT
TRBV7-9	.	.	TRBJ1-6	CASSLGSGSANSPLHF	TGTGCCAGCAGCTTAGGTTCGGGGTCCGCTAATTCACCCCTCCACTTT
TRBV2	.	.	TRBJ1-2	CASSTQGNYGYTF	TGTGCCAGCAGCACGCAGGGAAACTATGGCTACACCTTC
TRBV27	.	TRBD2	TRBJ2-1	CASSFLGTRANEQFF	TGTGCCAGCAGTTTTTTGGGGACTAGGGCCAATGAGCAGTTCTTC
TRBV11-2	few	.	TRBJ2-7	CASSVGPGGFYEQYF	TGTGCCAGCAGCGTTGGCCCCGGGGGATTCTACGAGCAGTACTTC
TRBV5-1	.	.	TRBJ2-5	CASSLGLRETQYF	TGCGCCAGCAGCTTGGGACTAAGAGAGACCCAGTACTTC
TRBV6-5	.	TRBD1	TRBJ2-3	CAVGTGTGDTQYF	TGTGCCGTGGGGACAGGGACGGGAGATACGCAGTATTTT
TRBV7-9	.	TRBD1	TRBJ1-5	CASSKGQDQGPQHF	TGTGCCAGCAGCAAAGGACAGGACCAAGGGCCCCAGCATTTT
TRBV2	.	TRBD1	TRBJ1-1	CASSPRQGLNTEAFF	TGTGCCAGCAGCCCCAGACAGGGACTGAACACTGAAGCTTTCTTT
TRBV9	.	.	TRBJ1-3	CASTPGGRAGNTIYF	TGTGCCAGCACCCCCGGCGGCAGGGCAGGAAACACCATATATTTT
TRBV5-5	.	.	TRBJ1-5	CASSLFQDNQPQHF	TGTGCCAGCAGCTTATTTCAGGACAATCAGCCCCAGCATTTT
TRBV7-9	.	.	TRBJ1-4	CASSRGRGEKLFF	TGTGCCAGCAGCCGCGGCCGAGGTGAAAAACTGTTTTTT
TRBV5-1	.	TRBD1	TRBJ1-1	CASRPRTGTVNTEAFF	TGCGCCAGCAGACCGAGGACAGGGACGGTGAACACTGAAGCTTTCTTT
TRBV28	.	TRBD1	TRBJ1-2	CASNSGQGVNGYTF	TGTGCCAGCAACTCCGGACAGGGGGTAAATGGCTACACCTTC
TRBV15	.	TRBD1	TRBJ2-5	CATSLWTGDQETQYF	TGTGCCACCAGCCTCTGGACAGGGGACCAAGAGACCCAGTACTTC
TRBV6-6	.	.	TRBJ1-5	CASSYEQGPQHF	TGTGCCAGCAGTTACGAGCAGGGACCCCAGCATTTT
TRBV19	.	.	TRBJ2-1	CASTPSRDNEQFF	TGTGCCAGTACCCCCAGCCGGGACAATGAGCAGTTCTTC
TRBV30	.	.	TRBJ1-6	CAWSTRVNSPLHF	TGTGCCTGGAGTACGAGGGTAAATTCACCCCTCCACTTT
TRBV7-9	.	TRBD1	TRBJ1-1	CASSTQGPNTEAFF	TGTGCCAGCAGCACACAGGGGCCGAACACTGAAGCTTTCTTT
TRBV9	once	.	TRBJ2-5	CASSVGDPFGTQYF	TGTGCCAGCAGCGTAGGAGATCCCTTCGGGACCCAGTACTTC
TRBV5-1	.	.	TRBJ1-2	CASSLGQGNYGYTF	TGCGCCAGCAGCTTGGGTCAGGGGAACTATGGCTACACCTTC